This T cell receptor (beta chain) was documented in a study of cytomegalovirus exposure and HLA in healthy donors. Study-level results: Roughly uniform depth of sequencing across donors was assumed in presence/absence analyses. Most CMV-associated TCR beta chains were later found to appear HLA-restricted.

The CDR3 contains 18 residues. In germline, CDR1 is SEHNR, CDR2 FQNEAQ (reference sequence). V lost 5 bases and J lost 0; bases outside the gene matches: 10. Turning to this clone: Its target is not known.

13 Jbeta primers and 60 Vbeta primers were used for the PCR. Clones were read by immunoSEQ multiplex PCR, and TCRdb kept only the in-frame ones, dropping some. The sample holds about 160,000 clones, about three quarters seen once. This clonotype originated in a woman under 40 in good health and CMV-seronegative. The sequencing input was PBMCs. The V call is TRBV7-9, the J call TRBJ1-5; 10 bases line up with TRBD1. The CDR3 here is CASSPILGTGDSNQPQHF. The CDR3, as DNA: TGTGCCAGCAGCCCTATACTTGGGACAGGGGATAGCAATCAGCCCCAGCATTTT.